Listed below are T cell receptor beta chains from one sample, sequenced in a study of blood T cell repertoires in COVID-19. TCRdb's table, derived via immunoSEQ multiplex PCR, lists solely in-frame clones and lacks some. The data show about 190,000 clones, approximately 79% seen once. The source material was peripheral blood. The receptors stem from a man aged 45 to 65 who had recovered from COVID-19. CDR3s include the opening cysteine and the closing phenylalanine or tryptophan.

V gene | CDR3 protein
TRBV9 | CASSVAPGSSGANVLTF
TRBV29-1 | CSVESWLGEGQAPYGYTF
TRBV25-1 | CASSGRGTTGELFF
TRBV5-1 | CASRGATNEKLFF
TRBV30 | CAWSTGTGVNEQFF
TRBV2 | CASTPSTGGAPEAFF
TRBV2 | CATLRDRALEQYF
TRBV11-2 | CASSFYGGPDQETQYF
TRBV6-2/TRBV6-3 | CASSSFSGNQPQHF
TRBV28 | CASSARGQVGSNQPQHF
TRBV5-5 | CASSDYRDRTRRGQYF
TRBV7-9 | CASSFRAGRGNEQFF
TRBV6-5 | CASTRAGETGELFF
TRBV2 | CASSGNRGVYYEQYF
TRBV6-4 | CASSDFAGLHNEQFF
TRBV4-3 | CASSQDWSNEQYF
TRBV7-9 | CASSFRRNTEAFF
TRBV6-2/TRBV6-3 | CASSSGVTEAFF
TRBV20-1 | CSASKTGPSYNEQFF
TRBV7-3 | CASSLLAGGPSTDTQYF
TRBV9 | CASSAKFGPPYEQYF
TRBV28 | CASTSTGGRQETQYF
TRBV5-6 | CASSSRHGLHEQYF
TRBV5-1 | CASSPAGGFYNEQFF
TRBV4-1 | CASSQDLSTIWEQYF
TRBV3-1/TRBV3-2 | CASSPGVAGYYEQYF
TRBV6-2/TRBV6-3 | CASSYPGAHQPQHF
TRBV5-1 | CASRLQEVGELFF
TRBV19 | CASNPGQGLEKLFF
TRBV5-6 | CASSLIRQGGIYGYTF
TRBV7-6 | CASSLGPRGRPPSSPLHF